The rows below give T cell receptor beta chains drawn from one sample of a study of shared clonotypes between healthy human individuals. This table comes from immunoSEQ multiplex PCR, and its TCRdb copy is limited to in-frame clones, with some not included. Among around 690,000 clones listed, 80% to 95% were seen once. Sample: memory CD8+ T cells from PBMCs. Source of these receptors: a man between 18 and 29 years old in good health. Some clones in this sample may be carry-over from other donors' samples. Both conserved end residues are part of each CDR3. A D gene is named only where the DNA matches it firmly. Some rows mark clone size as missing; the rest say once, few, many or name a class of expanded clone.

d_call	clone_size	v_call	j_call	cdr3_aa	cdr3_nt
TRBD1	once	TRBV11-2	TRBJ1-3	CASSSDRGFGNTIYF	TGTGCCAGCAGCTCGGACAGGGGGTTTGGAAACACCATATATTTT
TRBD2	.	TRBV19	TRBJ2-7	CATSGTRGSEQYF	TGTGCCACCAGCGGGACTCGAGGGTCCGAGCAGTACTTC
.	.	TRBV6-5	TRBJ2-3	CASSPGFLTDTQYF	TGTGCCAGCAGTCCAGGGTTTCTCACAGATACGCAGTATTTT
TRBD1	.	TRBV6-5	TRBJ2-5	CASSSPDRGQETQYF	TGTGCCAGCAGTTCCCCGGACAGGGGGCAAGAGACCCAGTACTTC
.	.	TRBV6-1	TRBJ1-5	CASSANRAGTIQPQHF	TGTGCCAGCAGTGCCAACCGGGCAGGGACAATTCAGCCCCAGCATTTT
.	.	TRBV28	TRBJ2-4	CASSTTWGRGAKNIQYF	TGTGCCAGCAGTACTACCTGGGGGCGCGGGGCCAAAAACATTCAGTACTTC
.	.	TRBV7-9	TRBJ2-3	CASSVTAVGGSTDTQYF	TGTGCCAGCAGCGTCACAGCCGTCGGCGGTAGCACAGATACGCAGTATTTT
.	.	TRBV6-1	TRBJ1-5	CASKAGEYSNQPQHF	TGTGCCAGCAAGGCCGGAGAGTATAGCAATCAGCCCCAGCATTTT
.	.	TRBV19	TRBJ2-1	CASKDRVPYNEQFF	TGTGCCAGTAAAGACCGCGTCCCCTACAATGAGCAGTTCTTC
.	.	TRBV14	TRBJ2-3	CASSQTASSTDTQYF	TGTGCCAGCAGCCAAACAGCGAGTAGCACAGATACGCAGTATTTT
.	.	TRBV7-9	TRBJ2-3	CASSLVGGENPDTQYF	TGTGCCAGCAGCTTAGTTGGGGGAGAGAATCCAGATACGCAGTATTTT
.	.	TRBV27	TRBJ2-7	CASSWLGTSYEQYF	TGTGCCAGCAGTTGGCTTGGGACTTCCTACGAGCAGTACTTC